This T cell receptor beta chain was documented in a study of shared clonotypes between healthy human individuals. V lost 8 bases and J lost 4, with 17 bases in between. The CDR3 is made up of 14 amino acids. Germline assignment: CDR1 KGHSH and CDR2 LQKENI. It was CD45RO-negative cells, positively selected for CCR7, that made up naive CD8 cells, with terminally differentiated effector memory CD45RA+ cells excluded. Each subset's genomic DNA was shared equally among a number of immunoSEQ plates. Data came from immunoSEQ multiplex PCR; TCRdb stores just in-frame clones and leaves some out. The sample carries approximately 650,000 clones, 95% to 96% recorded once.

This sequence originates from a woman in her 30s in good health. J is TRBJ1-2 and V is TRBV18; D is perhaps TRBD1 (5 bases). The source material was naive CD8+ T cells sorted from blood. The CDR3 DNA reads TGTGCCAGCACGGACGACACTCAGGGCTATGGCTACACCTTC. Encoded protein: CASTDDTQGYGYTF.